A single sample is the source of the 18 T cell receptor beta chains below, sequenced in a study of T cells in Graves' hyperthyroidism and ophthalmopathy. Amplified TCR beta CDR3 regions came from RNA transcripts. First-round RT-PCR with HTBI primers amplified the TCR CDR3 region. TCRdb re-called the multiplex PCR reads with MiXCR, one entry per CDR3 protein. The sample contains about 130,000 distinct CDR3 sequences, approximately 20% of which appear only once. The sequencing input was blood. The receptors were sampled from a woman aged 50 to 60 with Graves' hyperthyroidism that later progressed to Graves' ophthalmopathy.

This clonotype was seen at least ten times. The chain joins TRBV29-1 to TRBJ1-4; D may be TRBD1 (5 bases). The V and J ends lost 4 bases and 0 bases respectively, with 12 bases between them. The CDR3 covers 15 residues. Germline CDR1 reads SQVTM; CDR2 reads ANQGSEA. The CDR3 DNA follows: TGCAGCGTTGGGTTAACAGGTGCAACTAATGAAAAACTGTTTTTT. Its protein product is CSVGLTGATNEKLFF.

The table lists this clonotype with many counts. The CDR3 region is CAWHRPGTGNSPLHF. The CDR3 coding sequence is TGTGCCTGGCATCGTCCCGGGACAGGGAATTCACCCCTCCACTTT. The chain joins TRBV30 to TRBJ1-6, with 9 bases matching TRBD1. Losses at the gene ends were 5 bases for V and 7 bases for J; bases not matched to a gene: 9. Germline assignment: CDR1 GTSNPN and CDR2 SVGIG (reference sequence). This CDR3 has 15 residues.

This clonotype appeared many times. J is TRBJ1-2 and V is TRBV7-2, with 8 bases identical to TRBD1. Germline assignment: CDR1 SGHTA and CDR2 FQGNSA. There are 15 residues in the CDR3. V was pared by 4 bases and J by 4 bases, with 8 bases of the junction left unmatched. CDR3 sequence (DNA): TGTGCCAGCAGCTCTCCCAGGGGGCCAGGCTATGGCTACACCTTC. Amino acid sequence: CASSSPRGPGYGYTF.

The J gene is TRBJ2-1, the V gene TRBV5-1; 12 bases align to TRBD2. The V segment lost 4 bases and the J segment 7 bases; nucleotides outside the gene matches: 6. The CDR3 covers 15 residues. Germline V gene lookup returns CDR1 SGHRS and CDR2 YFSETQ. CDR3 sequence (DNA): TGCGCCAGCAGCCGTTCTACTAGCGGGAGGAATGAGCAGTTCTTC. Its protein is CASSRSTSGRNEQFF. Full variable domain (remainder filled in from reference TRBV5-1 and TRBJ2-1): KAGVTQTPRYLIKTRGQQVTLSCSPISGHRSVSWYQQTPGQGLQFLFEYFSETQRNKGNFPGRFSGRQFSNSRSEMNVSTLELGDSALYLCASSRSTSGRNEQFFGPGTRLTVL.

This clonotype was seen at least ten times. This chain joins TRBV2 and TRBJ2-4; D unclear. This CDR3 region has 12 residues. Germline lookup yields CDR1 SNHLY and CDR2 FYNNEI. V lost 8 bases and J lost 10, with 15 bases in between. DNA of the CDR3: TGTGCCAGCTCCGGGTCGACACTTATTCAGTACTTC. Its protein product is CASSGSTLIQYF.

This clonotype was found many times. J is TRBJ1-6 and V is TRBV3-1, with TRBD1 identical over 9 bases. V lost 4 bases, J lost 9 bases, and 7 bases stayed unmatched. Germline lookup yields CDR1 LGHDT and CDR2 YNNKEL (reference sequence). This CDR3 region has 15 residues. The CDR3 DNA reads TGTGCCAGCAGCCGGGGACAGGGACGAAGTTCACCCCTCCACTTT. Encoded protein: CASSRGQGRSSPLHF.

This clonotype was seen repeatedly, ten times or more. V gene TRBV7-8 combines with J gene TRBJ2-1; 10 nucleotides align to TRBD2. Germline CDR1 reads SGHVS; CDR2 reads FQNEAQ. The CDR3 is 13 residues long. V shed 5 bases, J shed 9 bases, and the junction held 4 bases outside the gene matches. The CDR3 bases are TGTGCCAGCAGCGACGGACTAGCGGCTGAGCAGTTCTTC. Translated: CASSDGLAAEQFF.

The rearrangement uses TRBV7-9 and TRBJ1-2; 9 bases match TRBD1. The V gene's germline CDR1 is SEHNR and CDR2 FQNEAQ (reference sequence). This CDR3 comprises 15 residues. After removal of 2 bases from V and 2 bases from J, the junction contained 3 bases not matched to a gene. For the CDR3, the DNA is TGTGCCAGCAGCTTACAGGGACAGGGAAACTATGGCTACACCTTC. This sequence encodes CASSLQGQGNYGYTF.

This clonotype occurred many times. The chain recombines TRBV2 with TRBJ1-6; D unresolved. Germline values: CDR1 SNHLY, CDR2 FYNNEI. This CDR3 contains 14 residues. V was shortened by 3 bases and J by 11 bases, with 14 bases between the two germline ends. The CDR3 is CASSEVGDQTPLHF. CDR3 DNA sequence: TGTGCCAGCAGTGAGGTTGGGGATCAGACACCCCTCCACTTT. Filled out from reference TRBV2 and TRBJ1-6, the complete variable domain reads EPEVTQTPSHQVTQMGQEVILRCVPISNHLYFYWYRQILGQKVEFLVSFYNNEISEKSEIFDDQFSVERPDGSNFTLKIRSTKLEDSAMYFCASSEVGDQTPLHFGNGTRLTVT.

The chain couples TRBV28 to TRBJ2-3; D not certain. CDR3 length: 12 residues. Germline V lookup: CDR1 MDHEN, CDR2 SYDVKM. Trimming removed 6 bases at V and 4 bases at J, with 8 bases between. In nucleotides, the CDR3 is TGTGCCAGCAGGGGCCTGGCAGATACGCAGTATTTT. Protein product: CASRGLADTQYF.

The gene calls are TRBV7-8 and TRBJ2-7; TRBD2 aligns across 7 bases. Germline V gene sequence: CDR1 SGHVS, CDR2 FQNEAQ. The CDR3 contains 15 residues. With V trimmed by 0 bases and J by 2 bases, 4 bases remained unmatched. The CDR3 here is CASSLAAGEAYEQYF. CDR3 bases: TGTGCCAGCAGCTTAGCGGCGGGAGAGGCCTACGAGCAGTACTTC.

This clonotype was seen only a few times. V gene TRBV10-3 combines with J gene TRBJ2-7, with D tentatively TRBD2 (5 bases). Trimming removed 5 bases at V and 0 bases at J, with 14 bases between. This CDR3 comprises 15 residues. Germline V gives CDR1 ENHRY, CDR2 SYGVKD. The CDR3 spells CAISPTTRGSYEQYF. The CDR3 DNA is TGTGCCATCAGTCCGACTACCCGAGGCTCCTACGAGCAGTACTTC.

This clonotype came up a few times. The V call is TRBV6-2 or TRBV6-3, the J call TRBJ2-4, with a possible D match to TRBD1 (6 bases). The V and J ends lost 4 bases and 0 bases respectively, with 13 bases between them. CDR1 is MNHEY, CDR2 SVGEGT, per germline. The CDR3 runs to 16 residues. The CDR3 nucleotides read TGTGCCAGCAGTTTCGCAGGGGCAAAAGCCAAAAACATTCAGTACTTC. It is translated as CASSFAGAKAKNIQYF.

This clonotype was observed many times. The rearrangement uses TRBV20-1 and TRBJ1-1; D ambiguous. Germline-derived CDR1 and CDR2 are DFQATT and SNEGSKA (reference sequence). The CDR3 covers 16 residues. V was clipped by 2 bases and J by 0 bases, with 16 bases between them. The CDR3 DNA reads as TGCAGTGCTAGATCCACGTCGACGGTGATGAACACTGAAGCTTTCTTT. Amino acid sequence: CSARSTSTVMNTEAFF.

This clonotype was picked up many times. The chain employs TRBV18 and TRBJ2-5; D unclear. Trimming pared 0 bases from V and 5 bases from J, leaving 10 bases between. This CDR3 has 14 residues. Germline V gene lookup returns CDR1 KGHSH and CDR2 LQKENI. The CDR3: CASSPPSARETQYF. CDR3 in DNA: TGTGCCAGCTCACCACCCTCAGCGAGGGAGACCCAGTACTTC.

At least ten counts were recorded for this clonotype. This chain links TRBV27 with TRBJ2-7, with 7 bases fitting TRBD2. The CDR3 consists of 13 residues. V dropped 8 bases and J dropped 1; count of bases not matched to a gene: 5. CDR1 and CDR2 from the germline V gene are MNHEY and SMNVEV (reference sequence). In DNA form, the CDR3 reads TGTGCCAGCCGGACTAGGGCTTCCTACGAGCAGTACTTC. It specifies CASRTRASYEQYF.

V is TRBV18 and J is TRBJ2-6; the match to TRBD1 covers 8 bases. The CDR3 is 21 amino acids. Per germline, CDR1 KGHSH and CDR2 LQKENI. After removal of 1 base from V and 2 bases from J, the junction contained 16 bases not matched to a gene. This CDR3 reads CASSPRGQGTSGVTGANVLTF. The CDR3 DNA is TGTGCCAGCTCACCACGAGGACAGGGAACCTCAGGGGTAACTGGGGCCAACGTCCTGACTTTC.

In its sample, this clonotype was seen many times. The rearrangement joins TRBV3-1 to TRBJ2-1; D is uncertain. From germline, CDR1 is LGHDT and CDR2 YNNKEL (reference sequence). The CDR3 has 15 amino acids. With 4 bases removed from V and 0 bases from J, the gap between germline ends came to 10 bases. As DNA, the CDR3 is TGTGCCAGCAGCCGTACGACGAGCTCCTACAATGAGCAGTTCTTC. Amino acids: CASSRTTSSYNEQFF.